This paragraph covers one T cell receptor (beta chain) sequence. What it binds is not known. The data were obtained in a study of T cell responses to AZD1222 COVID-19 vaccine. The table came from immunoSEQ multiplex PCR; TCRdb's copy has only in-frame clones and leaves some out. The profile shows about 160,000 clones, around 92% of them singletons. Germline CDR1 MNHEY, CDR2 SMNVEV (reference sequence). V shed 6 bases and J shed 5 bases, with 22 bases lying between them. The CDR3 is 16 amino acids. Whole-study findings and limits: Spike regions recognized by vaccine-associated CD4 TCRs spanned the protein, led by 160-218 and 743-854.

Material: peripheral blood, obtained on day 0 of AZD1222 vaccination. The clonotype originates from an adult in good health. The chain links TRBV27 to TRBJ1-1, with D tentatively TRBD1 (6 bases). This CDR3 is CASRRTVGGVWTEAFF. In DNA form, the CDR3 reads TGTGCCAGCAGGAGGACAGTTGGGGGGGTTTGGACTGAAGCTTTCTTT.